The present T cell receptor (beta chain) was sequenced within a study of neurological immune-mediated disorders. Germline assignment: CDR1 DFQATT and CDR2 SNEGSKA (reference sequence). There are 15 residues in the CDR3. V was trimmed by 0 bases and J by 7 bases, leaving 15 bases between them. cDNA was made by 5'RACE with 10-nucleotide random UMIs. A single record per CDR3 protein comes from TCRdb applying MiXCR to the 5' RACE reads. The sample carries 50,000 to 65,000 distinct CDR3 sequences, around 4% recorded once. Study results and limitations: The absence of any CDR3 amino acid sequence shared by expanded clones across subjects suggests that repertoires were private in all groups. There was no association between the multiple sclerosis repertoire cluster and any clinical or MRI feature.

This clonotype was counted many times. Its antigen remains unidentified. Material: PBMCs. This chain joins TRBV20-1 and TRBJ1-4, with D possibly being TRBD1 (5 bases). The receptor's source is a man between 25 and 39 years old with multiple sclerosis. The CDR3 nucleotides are TGCAGTGCTAGAGATTCAGGGCAGGGAGGTGAAAAACTGTTTTTT. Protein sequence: CSARDSGQGGEKLFF.